The 19 T cell receptor beta chains reported below all come from one sample, sequenced in a study of cytomegalovirus exposure and HLA in healthy donors. PCR primers comprised 60 Vbeta and 13 Jbeta primers. This table comes from immunoSEQ multiplex PCR, and its TCRdb copy is limited to in-frame clones, with some not included. Here the sample spans about 150,000 clones, roughly 80% being singletons. The sequencing input was PBMCs. The receptors come from a male donor in good health and CMV-seronegative.

The chain has TRBV2 and TRBJ2-7; a weak D match, TRBD1 (6 bases). Trimming pared 7 bases from V and 2 bases from J, leaving 15 bases between. CDR1 is SNHLY and CDR2 is FYNNEI in the germline V gene. This CDR3 is built from 14 residues. CDR3 protein: CASNPGTLPYEQYF. In DNA, the CDR3 is TGTGCCAGCAATCCCGGGACATTACCCTACGAGCAGTACTTC.

The chain couples TRBV10-1 to TRBJ2-7, with TRBD2 as a possible D gene (6 bases). V was shortened by 0 bases and J by 2 bases, with 14 bases between the two germline ends. The CDR3 sequence is 16 residues long. Germline V gene sequence: CDR1 WNHNN, CDR2 SYGVQD (reference sequence). CDR3 nucleotides: TGCGCCAGCAGTGAGTCGCGGGGTAGCCGAACCTACGAGCAGTACTTC. It specifies CASSESRGSRTYEQYF.

Turning to this clone: The junction departs from germline at one end; a sequencing error may be responsible. The CDR3 loop is CTSSLLELDGYNEQFF. The CDR3 nucleotides read TGTACCAGCAGCCTACTAGAACTAGACGGATACAATGAGCAGTTCTTC. The rearrangement links TRBV7-8 to TRBJ2-1, with a weak D call TRBD2 (5 bases). This CDR3 has 16 amino acids. In germline, CDR1 is SGHVS, CDR2 FQNEAQ. Filled out from reference TRBV7-8 and TRBJ2-1, the complete variable domain reads GAGVSQSPRYKVAKRGQDVALRCDPISGHVSLFWYQQALGQGPEFLTYFQNEAQLDKSGLPSDRFFAERPEGSVSTLKIQRTQQEDSAVYLCTSSLLELDGYNEQFFGPGTRLTVL.

This chain connects TRBV5-1 to TRBJ1-3; D is unresolved. The V gene's germline CDR1 is SGHRS and CDR2 YFSETQ. Deletions cut 8 bases from V and 0 bases from J, with 9 bases between. This CDR3 spans 13 amino acids. CDR3 nucleotides: TGCGCCAGTCGGCGGAACTCTGGAAACACCATATATTTT. As protein: CASRRNSGNTIYF.

The rearrangement links TRBV6-1 to TRBJ1-5, with a tentative D call TRBD1 (5 bases). Germline V CDR1 and CDR2: MNHNS, SASEGT. V dropped 3 bases and J dropped 6 bases, with 15 bases sitting between them. The CDR3 loop spans 15 amino acids. Here the CDR3 reads CASSDQGGVRQPQHF. Here the CDR3 DNA reads TGTGCCAGCAGTGATCAGGGAGGGGTACGTCAGCCCCAGCATTTT.

The chain has TRBV7-2 and TRBJ1-4; the D is unclear. Trimming took off 5 bases at V and 5 bases at J, with 15 bases between the two ends. CDR1 is SGHTA, CDR2 FQGNSA, per germline. The CDR3 consists of 15 residues. The CDR3 spells CASSQDTAANEKLFF. For the CDR3, the DNA is TGTGCCAGCAGCCAAGACACGGCCGCAAATGAAAAACTGTTTTTT.

The V and J genes are TRBV6-6 and TRBJ2-2; 9 bases line up with TRBD1. Looked up from germline, CDR1 is MNHNY and CDR2 is SVGAGI (reference sequence). V lost 6 bases, J lost 6 bases, and 5 bases stayed unmatched. The CDR3 extends over 14 amino acids. The CDR3 loop reads CASSDRGGAGELFF. For the CDR3, the DNA is TGTGCCAGCAGCGACAGGGGGGGGGCCGGGGAGCTGTTTTTT.

The J gene is TRBJ1-1, the V gene TRBV18, with 8 bases matching TRBD1. Germline trimming cut 2 bases from V and 4 bases from J; bases unmatched to any gene: 6. Germline CDR1 is KGHSH and CDR2 is LQKENI. The CDR3 contains 15 residues. This CDR3 is CASSPSGQGGTEAFF. The CDR3 nucleotides are TGTGCCAGCTCACCATCAGGACAGGGTGGCACTGAAGCTTTCTTT. The full variable domain, with the rest looked up from reference TRBV18 and TRBJ1-1, is NAGVMQNPRHLVRRRGQEARLRCSPMKGHSHVYWYRQLPEEGLKFMVYLQKENIIDESGMPKERFSAEFPKEGPSILRIQQVVRGDSAAYFCASSPSGQGGTEAFFGQGTRLTVV.

This sequence joins TRBV6-1 and TRBJ1-5; 8 nucleotides line up with TRBD1. Germline trimming cut 0 bases from V and 9 bases from J; bases unmatched to any gene: 13. The CDR3 is 17 residues long. The germline CDR1 and CDR2 sequences are MNHNS and SASEGT. The chain's CDR3 is CASSEAVRTGRTRPQHF. The CDR3 nucleotides are TGTGCCAGCAGTGAAGCAGTTCGGACAGGGAGGACTCGGCCCCAGCATTTT.

This rearrangement joins TRBV2 to TRBJ2-5; TRBD1 might be the D (5 bases). CDR3 size: 13 residues. V was clipped by 6 bases and J by 3 bases, with 11 bases between them. Germline CDR1 reads SNHLY; CDR2 reads FYNNEI. The CDR3 coding sequence is TGTGCCAGCAGGAGAACAGGAAAAGAGACCCAGTACTTC. This gives the protein CASRRTGKETQYF. Full variable domain (outside the CDR3, taken from reference TRBV2 and TRBJ2-5): EPEVTQTPSHQVTQMGQEVILRCVPISNHLYFYWYRQILGQKVEFLVSFYNNEISEKSEIFDDQFSVERPDGSNFTLKIRSTKLEDSAMYFCASRRTGKETQYFGPGTRLLVL.

The V and J genes are TRBV6-5 and TRBJ1-1; the D gene is possibly TRBD1 (5 bases). V was shortened by 9 bases and J by 3 bases, with 17 bases between the two germline ends. Germline values: CDR1 MNHEY, CDR2 SVGAGI. The CDR3 loop spans 14 amino acids. CDR3 in amino acids: CASSRAGKDTEAFF. The CDR3 DNA follows: TGTGCCAGTTCCAGGGCAGGGAAGGACACTGAAGCTTTCTTT.

This clone appeared a few times. The chain uses TRBV19 and TRBJ1-2; TRBD1 aligns across 11 bases. CDR1 is LNHDA and CDR2 is SQIVND in the germline V gene (reference sequence). Trimming took 5 bases from V and 8 from J; bases not matched to a gene: 7. This CDR3 spans 14 amino acids. The chain's CDR3 is CASSFRTGGVGYTF. The CDR3 DNA reads as TGTGCCAGTAGTTTCCGGACAGGGGGCGTCGGCTACACCTTC.

This clone has a single count. The chain employs TRBV25-1 and TRBJ2-1; D is uncertain. V was trimmed by 5 bases and J by 2 bases, leaving 10 bases between them. CDR1 is MGHDK and CDR2 is SYGVNS in the germline V gene. The CDR3 length is 14 residues. CDR3 nucleotides: TGTGCCAGCAGTCTTGGCCCCACCTACAATGAGCAGTTCTTC. This sequence encodes CASSLGPTYNEQFF.

The rearrangement links TRBV5-4 to TRBJ1-2; a possible D gene is TRBD1 (6 bases). The V end lost 4 bases, the J end lost 4 bases, and 14 bases lay between the germline ends. Per the germline V gene, CDR1 is SGHNT and CDR2 is YYREEE (reference sequence). The CDR3 contains 14 residues. Here the CDR3 DNA reads TGTGCCAGCAGCACCTACAGGGTCGGCTATGGCTACACCTTC. Protein product: CASSTYRVGYGYTF.

With regard to this clone: A junction end diverges from the germline sequence, so it may reflect a read error. The rearrangement joins TRBV7-7 to TRBJ2-1, with a tentative D call TRBD1 (6 bases). Germline CDR1 SSHAT, CDR2 FNYEAQ (reference sequence). The CDR3 consists of 15 residues. CDR3 in amino acids: CASSRGHPINNEQFF. The CDR3 coding sequence is TGTGCTAGCAGCAGGGGACACCCGATCAACAATGAGCAGTTCTTC.

This rearrangement joins TRBV5-5 to TRBJ1-5, with 9 bases identical to TRBD1. The junction had 5 bases not matched to a gene; V was cut back by 4 bases and J by 0 bases. Germline lookup yields CDR1 SGHKS and CDR2 YYEKEE (reference sequence). This CDR3 comprises 16 residues. CDR3 in amino acids: CASSKGQGGSNQPQHF. The CDR3 coding sequence is TGTGCCAGCAGCAAGGGACAGGGCGGTAGCAATCAGCCCCAGCATTTT.

This chain connects TRBV11-2 to TRBJ2-5, with D possibly matching TRBD2 (5 bases). The V gene's germline CDR1 is SGHAT and CDR2 FQNNGV. This CDR3 has 11 residues. V was trimmed by 5 bases and J by 5 bases, leaving 6 bases between them. The CDR3 protein is CASSRGETQYF. In nucleotides, the CDR3 is TGTGCCAGCAGCCGAGGGGAGACCCAGTACTTC.

This clone was recorded a few times. The chain joins TRBV5-6 to TRBJ2-3, with TRBD1 as a possible D gene (7 bases). The ends were cut back, 3 bases at V and 2 bases at J, with 16 bases in the middle. Germline V gives CDR1 SGHDT, CDR2 YYEEEE. The CDR3 extends over 16 amino acids. The CDR3 here is CASSSLGGTDTDTQYF. The CDR3 region has the DNA TGTGCCAGCAGCTCCTTAGGCGGGACAGACACAGATACGCAGTATTTT.

This chain uses TRBV18 with TRBJ1-2; 10 bases agree with TRBD1. V was pared by 2 bases and J by 7 bases, with 4 bases of the junction left unmatched. The CDR3 has 14 amino acids. Germline loops: CDR1 KGHSH, CDR2 LQKENI. The CDR3 protein is CASSPDRGQIGYTF. The CDR3 DNA reads TGTGCCAGCTCACCAGACAGGGGGCAAATTGGCTACACCTTC.